This TCR beta chain was observed in a study of T cells after yellow fever vaccination (dated by TCRdb to the late 2010s). A note on the overall study: The SMART-Seq v4 Ultra Low Input RNA kit was used to prepare libraries from fractions with low cell numbers. Blood samples were taken at several timepoints before and after primary and secondary immunization, and bulk PBMC replicates and cell subsets were isolated. To follow T-cell clones before and after both primary and booster YFV17D yellow fever vaccination, bulk TCR alpha and beta repertoires underwent longitudinal sequencing. Two healthy male donors, one aged 18 to 30 and one aged 30 to 39 years, were included in the cohort.

To note about this clonotype: Per-base qualities were not stored, and no clone one base away is much larger.

In the paper's terms, the treatment or condition label means: live attenuated yellow fever vaccine strain. PBMCs were isolated from peripheral blood using a standard Ficoll-Paque protocol. Epitope-specific CD8 T cells were sorted with a dextramer loaded with the yellow fever NS4B epitope peptide, together with anti-CD3 and anti-CD8 staining. TriZol was used to extract RNA from bulk PBMCs, from CD4 and CD8 fractions, and from dextramer-positive and dextramer-negative fractions. Study-wide findings and limitations: Computational filtering was needed because FACS-sorted repertoires could contain abundant contaminating clonotypes from the bulk population. The study included only a couple of donors, which limits how far the findings can be generalized. Compared with the primary T-cell response, the secondary T-cell response was weaker but faster, peaking on day 5 rather than day 15. A small share of clonotypes occurred in both CD4 and CD8 compartments, likely arising from convergent recombination. After the booster, most clones that had expanded after primary vaccination were detected again (over 95% of CD4 and around nine tenths of CD8), suggesting broad maintenance of memory.

V is clipped by 5 bases and J by 6 bases, and the sequence between their germline boundaries is 11 bases long. The CDR3 goes from the cysteine to the phenylalanine over 13 residues. Only CDR3 DNA remains: 39 bases, in frame from the first base. In the germline V gene, CDR1 corresponds to SGHVS and CDR2 to FNYEAQ. TCR cDNA was synthesized by 5'RACE template switching, which introduced a universal primer site and unique molecular identifiers. cDNA synthesis was primed from both the TCR alpha and TCR beta constant segments. Library amplification used two PCR steps, and the second PCR step added sample barcodes and sequencing adapters. Sequencing of libraries was performed on Illumina HiSeq 2500 (2x100 bp) or NovaSeq (2x150 bp). The original pipeline was this. MIGEC was used to demultiplex reads and collapse the reads into UMI consensus sequences, and MiXCR was used for V(D)J alignment. Vaccine-responding clonotypes were identified with edgeR using replicate PBMC samples, with FDR below 0.01 and a log2 fold change above 5 up to day 15 being required. Each bulk clonotype received a CD4 or CD8 identity based on whether the sequenced CD4 or CD8 repertoire contained that clonotype at higher abundance. Clonotypes enriched at least 10-fold in dextramer-positive versus dextramer-negative fractions were classed as NS4B-specific, and CD4-biased clonotypes were left out. TCRdb itself trimmed the public reads at Q25 with fastp, ran MiXCR and retained productive beta chains. CDR3 protein sequences are deduplicated, and each keeps its most common genes and DNA. TCRdb, not the original authors, processed these V and J calls. The sample profile shows 55,000 or so distinct CDR3 sequences; 6% to 8.5% of them were found once. The ten largest clones add up to roughly 26% of the sample.

Recombination linked TRBV7-6 to TRBJ1-5; TRBD1 could be the D gene, as 6 bases match. This sequence originates from a man younger than 30 who received the YFV17D yellow fever vaccine. The sample was CD8+ T cells not binding an NS4B(214-222) dextramer, sorted from PBMCs, taken more than 35 days after the first yellow fever vaccination. The sample's cell subset or site label is to be understood as: NS4B epitope dextramer-negative CD8 T cells. CDR3 reads: CASSRDNSQPQHF. The nucleotide sequence is TGTGCCAGCAGCCGGGACAACAGTCAGCCCCAGCATTTT.